The sequence of this T cell receptor beta chain was determined in a study of vaccination and CD4 T cells after COVID-19. Findings and caveats of the study: From 21 to 38, the median of SARS-CoV-2-reactive clonotypes rose without reaching significance. Median about 88% of reactive clones detected in convalescent patients emerged only post-vaccination.

Treatment meaning: approximately nine-day PBMC culture with coronavirus spike peptide pools or control peptides (ViraFEST assay). An unexposed donor provided the CD4+ T cells, which were collected before the COVID-19 pandemic (2011-2018). The Oncomine TCR Beta short-read assay was applied to DNA of cultured CD4+ T cells. The source of extracted genomic DNA was cultured CD4+ T cells. TCRdb called the PCR reads again in MiXCR, with one record for every CDR3 protein. The table records some 10,000 distinct CDR3 sequences, almost 30% of them present only once. This CDR3 contains 11 residues. CDR1 and CDR2 from the germline V gene are WSHSY and SAAADI. V lost 8 bases and J 9 bases, leaving 11 bases between the germline ends. A note on this clonotype: Its antigen remains unknown.

This TCR came from a human donor in good health. This chain uses TRBV10-2 with TRBJ2-1; D might be TRBD2 (5 bases). Sequenced input: CD4+ T cells from blood, cultured in vitro. The CDR3 bases are TGCGCCAGCTGTCAAGGGAGTGAGCAGTTCTTC. It encodes CASCQGSEQFF.